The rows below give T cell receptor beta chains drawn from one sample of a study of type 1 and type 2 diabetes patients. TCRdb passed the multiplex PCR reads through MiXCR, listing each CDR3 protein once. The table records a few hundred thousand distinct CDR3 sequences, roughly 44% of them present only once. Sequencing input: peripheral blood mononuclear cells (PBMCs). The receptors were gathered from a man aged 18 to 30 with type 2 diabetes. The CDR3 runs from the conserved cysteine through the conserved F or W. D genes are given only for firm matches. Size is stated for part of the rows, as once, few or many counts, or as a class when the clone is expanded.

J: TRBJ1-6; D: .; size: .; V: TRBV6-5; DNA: TGTGCCAGCAGCTCCTCAGGGCGCTCCTATAATTCACCCCTCCACTTT; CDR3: CASSSSGRSYNSPLHF
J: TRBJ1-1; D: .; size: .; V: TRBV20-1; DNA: TGCACTCCGGACCATTCTCAGGGGAGAGGTGAGATGAACACTGAAGCTTTCTTT; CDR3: CTPDHSQGRGEMNTEAFF
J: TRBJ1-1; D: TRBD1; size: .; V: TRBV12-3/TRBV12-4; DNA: TGTGCCAGCAGTACAACGGACAGGCTGAACACTGAAGCTTTCTTT; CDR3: CASSTTDRLNTEAFF
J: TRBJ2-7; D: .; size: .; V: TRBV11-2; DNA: TGTGCCAGCAGCTTAGGACAGCGCACCTACGAGCAGTACTTC; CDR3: CASSLGQRTYEQYF
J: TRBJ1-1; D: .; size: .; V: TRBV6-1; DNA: TGTGCCAGCAGTGATGGGCTGAAAATTGAAGCTTTCTTT; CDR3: CASSDGLKIEAFF
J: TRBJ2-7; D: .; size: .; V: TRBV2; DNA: TGTGCCAGCAGTGGGGCCGGGCGCTACGAGCAGTACTTC; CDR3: CASSGAGRYEQYF
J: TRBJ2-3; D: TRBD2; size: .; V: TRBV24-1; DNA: TGTGCCACCAGTGATCCTCAACTAGCGGGAGACGCAGATACGCAGTATTTT; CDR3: CATSDPQLAGDADTQYF
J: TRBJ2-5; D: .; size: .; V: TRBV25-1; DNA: TGTGCCAGCAGTGAACAGCGCCTAGCGACCCAGTACTTC; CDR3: CASSEQRLATQYF
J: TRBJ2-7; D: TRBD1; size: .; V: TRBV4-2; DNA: TGTGCCAGCAGCCAAGGGGCCGGGTTGGACAGGGGCGACGAGCAGTACTTC; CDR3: CASSQGAGLDRGDEQYF
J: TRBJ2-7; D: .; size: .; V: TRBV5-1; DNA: TGCGCCAGCAGCCCGGGTAATTCCTACAATGAGCAGTACTTC; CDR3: CASSPGNSYNEQYF
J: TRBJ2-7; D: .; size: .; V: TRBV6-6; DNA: TGTGCCAGCAGTTACTCTCTAGGGTCCGAGCAGTACTTC; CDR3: CASSYSLGSEQYF
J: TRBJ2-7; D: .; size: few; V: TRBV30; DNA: TGTGCCTGGAGCGCCGGGAAGGACCACGAGCAGTACTTC; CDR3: CAWSAGKDHEQYF
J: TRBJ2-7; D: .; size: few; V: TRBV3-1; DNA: TGTGCCAGCAGCCAAGAGGTCTTTGAGGCCCTTCAACCGACCTACGAGCAGTACTTC; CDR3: CASSQEVFEALQPTYEQYF
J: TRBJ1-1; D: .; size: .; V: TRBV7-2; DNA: TGTGCCAGCAGCCCCGGTAACGCAGGGAACACTGAAGCTTTCTTT; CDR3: CASSPGNAGNTEAFF
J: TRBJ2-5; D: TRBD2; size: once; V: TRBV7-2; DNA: TGTGCCAGCAGCCCTGATAGCGGGAAGGGGGGGACCCAGTACTTC; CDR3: CASSPDSGKGGTQYF
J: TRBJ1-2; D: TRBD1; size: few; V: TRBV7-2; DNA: TGTGCCAGCAGTGAATCCGGGACAGCCTATGGCTACACCTTC; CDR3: CASSESGTAYGYTF
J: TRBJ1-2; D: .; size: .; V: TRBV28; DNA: TGTGCCAGCAGTCCATCCAGCCCCCCTACCTATGGCTACACCTTC; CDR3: CASSPSSPPTYGYTF
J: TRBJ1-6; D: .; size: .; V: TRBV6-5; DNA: TGTGCCAGCAGGGCGGGGGGCAGAGACTCACCCCTCCACTTT; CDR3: CASRAGGRDSPLHF
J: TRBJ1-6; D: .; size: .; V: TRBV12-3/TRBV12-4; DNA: TGTGCCGGCAACCTAATGGGGGCAACAAATTCACCCCTCCACTTT; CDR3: CAGNLMGATNSPLHF
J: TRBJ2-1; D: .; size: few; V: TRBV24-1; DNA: TGTGCCACCAGTAAACAGGGCTATGAGCAGTTCTTC; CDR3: CATSKQGYEQFF
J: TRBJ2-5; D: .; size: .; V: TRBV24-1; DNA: TGTGCCACCAGTGATTTCCCGGTCTCCCCCCATCAAGAGACCCAGTACTTC; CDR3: CATSDFPVSPHQETQYF
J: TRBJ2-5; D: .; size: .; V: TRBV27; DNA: TGTGCCAGCAGTTTTAACGACAGGCAAGAGACCCAGTACTTC; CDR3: CASSFNDRQETQYF
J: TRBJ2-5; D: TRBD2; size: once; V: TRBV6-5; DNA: TGTGCCAGCAGACCCCGTTTGGGAGCGGGAGTGCCAGAGACCCAGTACTTC; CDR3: CASRPRLGAGVPETQYF
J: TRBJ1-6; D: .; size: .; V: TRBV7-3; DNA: TGTGCCAGCAGCCCCGGGCGGGGGACTAATTCACCCCTCCACTTT; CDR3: CASSPGRGTNSPLHF
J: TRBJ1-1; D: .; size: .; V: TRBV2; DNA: TGTGCCAGCAGTGACATGTTCACTGAAGCTTTCTTT; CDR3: CASSDMFTEAFF
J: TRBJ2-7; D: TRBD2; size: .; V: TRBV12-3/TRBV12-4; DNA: TGTGCCAGTAGTGTGAGCGGGAGTCGCGAGCAGTACTTC; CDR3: CASSVSGSREQYF
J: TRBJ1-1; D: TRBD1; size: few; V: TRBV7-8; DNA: TGTGCCAGCAGCCGGGGACAGGTCTCGGCTGAAGCTTTCTTT; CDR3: CASSRGQVSAEAFF
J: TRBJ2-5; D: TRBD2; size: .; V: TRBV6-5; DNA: TGTGCCAGCGGATTAGCGGGAGGGGGGGAGACCCAGTACTTC; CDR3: CASGLAGGGETQYF
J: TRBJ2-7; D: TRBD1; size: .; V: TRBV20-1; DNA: TGCAGTGCACGGGACAGGGAGGTTTACGAGCAGTACTTC; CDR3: CSARDREVYEQYF
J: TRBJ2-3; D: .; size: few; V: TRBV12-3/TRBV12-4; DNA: TGTGCCAGCAGTTTACGTGGCTCAGATACGCAGTATTTT; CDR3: CASSLRGSDTQYF
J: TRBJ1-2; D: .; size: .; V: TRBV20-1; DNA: TGCAGTGCTAGCCCGGACATACGAGGATATGGCTACACCTTC; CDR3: CSASPDIRGYGYTF
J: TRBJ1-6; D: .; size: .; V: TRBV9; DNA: TGTGCCAGCAGCCCCTGGCGAAACCACGGATCATATAATTCACCCCTCCACTTT; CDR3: CASSPWRNHGSYNSPLHF
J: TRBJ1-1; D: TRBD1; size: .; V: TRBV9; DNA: TGTGCCAGCAGCCCTCGGACAGGGACCGACACTGAAGCTTTCTTT; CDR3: CASSPRTGTDTEAFF
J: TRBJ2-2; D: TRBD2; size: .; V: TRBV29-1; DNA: TGCAGCGTTGAAGATAGCGGGGGGGACAGGGCGAACACCGGGGAGCTGTTTTTT; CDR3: CSVEDSGGDRANTGELFF
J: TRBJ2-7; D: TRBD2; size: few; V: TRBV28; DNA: TGTGCCAGCAGTTTTCGTCTAGCGGGAGTACACGAGCAGTACTTC; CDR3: CASSFRLAGVHEQYF
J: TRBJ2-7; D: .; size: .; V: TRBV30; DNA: TGTGCCTGGAGTGTCACGGGGGGCGTCTACGAGCAGTACTTC; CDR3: CAWSVTGGVYEQYF
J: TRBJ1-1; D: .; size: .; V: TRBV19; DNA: TGTGCCAGTAGTTTTTTGAGCGGGGGTGAGAACACTGAAGCTTTCTTT; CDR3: CASSFLSGGENTEAFF
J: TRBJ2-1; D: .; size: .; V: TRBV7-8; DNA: TGTGCCAGCAGCTTAGACCTTTCGGGCTACAATGAGCAGCTCTTC; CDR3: CASSLDLSGYNEQLF
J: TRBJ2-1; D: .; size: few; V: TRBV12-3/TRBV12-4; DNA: TGTGCCAGCAGTTTCTCACAGGACACTGAGCAGTTCTTC; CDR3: CASSFSQDTEQFF
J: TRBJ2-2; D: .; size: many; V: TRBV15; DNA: TGTGCCACCAGCAGAGGTGGACCACCCACCGGGGAGCTGTTTTTT; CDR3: CATSRGGPPTGELFF
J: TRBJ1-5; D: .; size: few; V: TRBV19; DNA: TGTGCCAGTAGTATTTTCGGGGGGCTCGTCAATCAGCCCCAGCATTTT; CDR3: CASSIFGGLVNQPQHF
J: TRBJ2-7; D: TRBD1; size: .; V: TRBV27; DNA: TGTGCCACGCAGACAGGGGACTACGAGCAGTACTTC; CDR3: CATQTGDYEQYF
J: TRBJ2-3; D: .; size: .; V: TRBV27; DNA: TGTGCCAGCAGTTTGGAGGGCCCCTCGGATACGCAGTATTTT; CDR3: CASSLEGPSDTQYF
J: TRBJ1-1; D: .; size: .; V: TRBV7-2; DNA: TGTGCCAGCAGCCAAAAGGAAGAACCGAACACTGAAGCTTTCTTT; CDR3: CASSQKEEPNTEAFF
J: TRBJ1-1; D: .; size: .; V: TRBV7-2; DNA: TGTGCCAGCAGCTTAGTATCCCCCACCTTGAACGCTGAAGCTTTCTTT; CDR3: CASSLVSPTLNAEAFF
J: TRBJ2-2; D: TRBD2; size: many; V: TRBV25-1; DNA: TGTGCCAGCAGTGGAAGGGGGCTAGCGGGGGCGAGGACCGGGGAGCTGTTTTTT; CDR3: CASSGRGLAGARTGELFF
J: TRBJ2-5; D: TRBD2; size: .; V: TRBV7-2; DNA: TGTGCCAGCAGCTTAAAAGTTGTAGCGGGGACCCAAGAGACCCAGTACTTC; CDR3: CASSLKVVAGTQETQYF
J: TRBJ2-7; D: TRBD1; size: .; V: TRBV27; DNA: TGTGCCAGCAGTCCGGACAGGGGGTTGGGATACGAGCAGTACTTC; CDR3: CASSPDRGLGYEQYF